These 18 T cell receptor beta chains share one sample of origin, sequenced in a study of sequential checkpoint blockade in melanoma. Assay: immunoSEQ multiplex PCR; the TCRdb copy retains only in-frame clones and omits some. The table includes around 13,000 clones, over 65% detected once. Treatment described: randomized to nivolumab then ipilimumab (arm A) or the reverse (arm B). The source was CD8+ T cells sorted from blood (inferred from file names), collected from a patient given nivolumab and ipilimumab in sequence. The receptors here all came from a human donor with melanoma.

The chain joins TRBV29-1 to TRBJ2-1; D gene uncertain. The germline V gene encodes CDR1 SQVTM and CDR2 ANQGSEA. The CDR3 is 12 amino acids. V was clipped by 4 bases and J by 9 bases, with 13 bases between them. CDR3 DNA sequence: TGCAGCGTTGCTGGGCAGTTTGGTGAGCAGTTCTTC. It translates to CSVAGQFGEQFF.

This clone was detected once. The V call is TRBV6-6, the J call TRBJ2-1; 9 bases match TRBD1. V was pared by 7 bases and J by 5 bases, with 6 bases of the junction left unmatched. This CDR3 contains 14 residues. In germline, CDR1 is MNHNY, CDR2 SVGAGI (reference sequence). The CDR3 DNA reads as TGTGCCAGCAAAAAGGGACAGGGTGACAATGAGCAGTTCTTC. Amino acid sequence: CASKKGQGDNEQFF.

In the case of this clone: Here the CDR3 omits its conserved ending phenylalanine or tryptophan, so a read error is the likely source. CDR3 region: CASRRYRETVNSPLHL. Written as DNA, the CDR3 is TGTGCCAGCAGGAGGTATAGAGAGACAGTAAATTCACCCCTCCACCTT. The V and J genes are TRBV27 and TRBJ1-6, with TRBD1 as a possible D gene (5 bases). V was pared by 6 bases and J by 7 bases, with 19 bases between. The CDR3 is 16 residues long. Germline CDR1 reads MNHEY; CDR2 reads SMNVEV (reference sequence).

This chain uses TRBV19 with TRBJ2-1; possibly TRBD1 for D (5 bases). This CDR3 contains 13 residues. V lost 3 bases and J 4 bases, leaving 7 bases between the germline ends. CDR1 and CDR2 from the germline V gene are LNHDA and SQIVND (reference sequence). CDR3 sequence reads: CASSITGYNEQFF. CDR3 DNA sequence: TGTGCCAGTAGTATCACAGGTTACAATGAGCAGTTCTTC.

The DNA of the CDR3 is TGTGCCTGGAGTGAGGGAGGAGGCTACACCTTC. Residues: CAWSEGGGYTF. The gene calls are TRBV30 and TRBJ1-2; D unresolved. CDR1 and CDR2 (germline): GTSNPN, SVGIG (reference sequence). Trimming removed 1 base from V and 8 bases from J, with 8 bases in between. The CDR3 has 11 amino acids.

CDR3 coding DNA: TGTGCCAGCAGTCCCGGACAGGGCCCCTACAATGAGCAGTTCTTC. This translates into CASSPGQGPYNEQFF. The rearrangement joins TRBV27 to TRBJ2-1; 8 positions match TRBD1. This CDR3 has 15 residues. The trim removed 5 bases at V and 2 bases at J, leaving 5 bases unmatched. Germline CDR1 is MNHEY and CDR2 is SMNVEV (reference sequence).

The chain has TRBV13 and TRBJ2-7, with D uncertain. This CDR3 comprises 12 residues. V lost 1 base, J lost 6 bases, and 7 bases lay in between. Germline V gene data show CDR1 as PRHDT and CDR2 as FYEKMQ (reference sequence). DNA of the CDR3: TGTGCCAGCAGCTTAGCACAGCCCGAGCAGTACTTC. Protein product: CASSLAQPEQYF.

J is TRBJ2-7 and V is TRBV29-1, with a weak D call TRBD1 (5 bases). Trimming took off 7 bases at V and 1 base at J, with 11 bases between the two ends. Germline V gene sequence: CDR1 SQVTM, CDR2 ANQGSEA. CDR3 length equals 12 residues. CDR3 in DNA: TGCAGCGCCCTAGGGGCTTCCTACGAGCAGTACGTC. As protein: CSALGASYEQYV.

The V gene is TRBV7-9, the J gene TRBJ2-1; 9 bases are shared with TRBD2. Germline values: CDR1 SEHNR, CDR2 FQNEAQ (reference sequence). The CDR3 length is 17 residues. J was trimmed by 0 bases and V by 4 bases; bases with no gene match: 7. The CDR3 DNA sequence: TGTGCCAGCAGCTCCGAGACTAGCGGATTCTCCTACAATGAGCAGTTCTTC. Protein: CASSSETSGFSYNEQFF.

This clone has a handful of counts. The chain's CDR3 is CASSYERVFGYTF. CDR3 nucleotides: TGTGCCAGCAGTTACGAGAGAGTCTTTGGCTACACCTTC. This sequence joins TRBV6-9 and TRBJ1-2; D not certain. The CDR3 sequence is 13 residues long. Germline CDR1 and CDR2: MNHGY and SVAAGI. Trimming took 3 bases from V and 7 from J, leaving 12 bases between them.

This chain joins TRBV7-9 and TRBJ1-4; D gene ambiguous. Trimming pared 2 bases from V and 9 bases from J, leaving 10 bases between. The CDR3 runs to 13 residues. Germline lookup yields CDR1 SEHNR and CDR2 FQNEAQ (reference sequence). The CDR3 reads CASSLPYPKKLFF. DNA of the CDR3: TGTGCCAGCAGCTTACCGTACCCTAAAAAACTGTTTTTT.

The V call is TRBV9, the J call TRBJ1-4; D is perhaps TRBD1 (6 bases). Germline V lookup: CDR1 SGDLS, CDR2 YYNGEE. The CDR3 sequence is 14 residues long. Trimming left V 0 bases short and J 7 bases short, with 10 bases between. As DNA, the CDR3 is TGTGCCAGCAGCGTAGACAGGGCGGGTGAAAAACTGTTTTTT. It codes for CASSVDRAGEKLFF. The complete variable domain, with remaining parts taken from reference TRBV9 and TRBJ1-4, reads DSGVTQTPKHLITATGQRVTLRCSPRSGDLSVYWYQQSLDQGLQFLIQYYNGEERAKGNILERFSAQQFPDLHSELNLSSLELGDSALYFCASSVDRAGEKLFFGSGTQLSVL.

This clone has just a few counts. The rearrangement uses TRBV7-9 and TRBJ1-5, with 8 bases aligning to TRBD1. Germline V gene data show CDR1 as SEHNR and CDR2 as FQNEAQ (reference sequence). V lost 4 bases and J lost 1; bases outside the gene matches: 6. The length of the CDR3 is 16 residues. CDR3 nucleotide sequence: TGTGCCAGCAGCTCGACAGGGGAGTACAGCAATCAGCCCCAGCATTTT. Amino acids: CASSSTGEYSNQPQHF.

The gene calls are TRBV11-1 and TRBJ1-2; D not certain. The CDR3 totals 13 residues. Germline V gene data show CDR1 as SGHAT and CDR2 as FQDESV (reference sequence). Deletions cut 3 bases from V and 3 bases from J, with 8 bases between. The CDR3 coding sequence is TGTGCCAGCAGCTTGTCAGCGGACTATGGCTACACCTTC. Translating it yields CASSLSADYGYTF.

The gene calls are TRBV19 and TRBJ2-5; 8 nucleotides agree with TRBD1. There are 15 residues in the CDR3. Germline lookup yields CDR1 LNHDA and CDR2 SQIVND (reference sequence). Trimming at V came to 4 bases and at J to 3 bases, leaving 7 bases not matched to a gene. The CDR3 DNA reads TGTGCCAGTAGTAGGGCAGGGGGCTGGGAAGAGACCCAGTACTTC. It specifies CASSRAGGWEETQYF.

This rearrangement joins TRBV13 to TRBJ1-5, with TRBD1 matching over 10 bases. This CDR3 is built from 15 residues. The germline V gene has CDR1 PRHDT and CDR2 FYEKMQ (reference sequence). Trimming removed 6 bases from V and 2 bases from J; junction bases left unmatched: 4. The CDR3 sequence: CASSAGTGGNQPQHF. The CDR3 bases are TGTGCCAGCAGTGCCGGGACAGGGGGCAATCAGCCCCAGCATTTT.

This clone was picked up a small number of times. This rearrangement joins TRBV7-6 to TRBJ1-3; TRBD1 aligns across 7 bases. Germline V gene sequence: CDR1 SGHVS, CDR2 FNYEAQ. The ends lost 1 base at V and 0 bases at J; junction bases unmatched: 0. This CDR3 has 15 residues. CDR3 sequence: CASSLGTGSGNTIYF. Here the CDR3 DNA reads TGTGCCAGCAGCTTAGGGACAGGCTCTGGAAACACCATATATTTT.

The chain's CDR3 is CASTDRGNTEAFF. The DNA of the CDR3 is TGCGCCAGCACCGACAGGGGGAACACTGAAGCTTTCTTT. The chain joins TRBV4-1 to TRBJ1-1; 8 positions agree with TRBD1. This CDR3 has 13 amino acids. From germline, CDR1 is MGHRA and CDR2 YSYEKL. V lost 7 bases and J lost 1; bases outside the gene matches: 2.